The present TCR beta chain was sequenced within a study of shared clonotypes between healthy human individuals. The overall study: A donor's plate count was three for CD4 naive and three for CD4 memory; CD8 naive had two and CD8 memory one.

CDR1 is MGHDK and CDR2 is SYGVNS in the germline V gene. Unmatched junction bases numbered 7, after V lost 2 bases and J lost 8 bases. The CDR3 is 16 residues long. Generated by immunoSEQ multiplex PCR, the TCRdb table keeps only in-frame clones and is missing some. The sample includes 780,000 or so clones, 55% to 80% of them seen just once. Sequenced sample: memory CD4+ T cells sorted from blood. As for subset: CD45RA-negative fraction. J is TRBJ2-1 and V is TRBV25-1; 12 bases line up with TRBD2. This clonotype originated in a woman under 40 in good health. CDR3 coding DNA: TGTGCCAGCAGTGAAACCCTAGCGGGAGGGCCGGATGAGCAGTTCTTC. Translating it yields CASSETLAGGPDEQFF.